The clone carrying this T cell receptor (beta chain) was seen many times. Each CDR3 protein is one row after TCRdb ran MiXCR on the 5' RACE reads. The sample records 200,000 to 250,000 distinct CDR3 sequences, about 10% being singletons. This sample was included in a study of CD8 T cells in ankylosing spondylitis. Germline assignment: CDR1 LGHDT and CDR2 YNNKEL (reference sequence). This CDR3 has 14 amino acids. With 0 bases removed from V and 5 bases from J, the gap between germline ends came to 10 bases. The sample was blood, either unsorted or a sorted T cell fraction (not recorded which). The receptor comes from a male donor with ankylosing spondylitis or in good health (not recorded which). The chain couples TRBV3-1 to TRBJ2-5; D is unclear. CDR3 DNA: TGTGCCAGCAGCCAAGATCCCTCCCCGGAGACCCAGTACTTC. Translating it yields CASSQDPSPETQYF.